One and the same sample provided the 5 T cell receptor beta chains below, sequenced in a study of T cells after yellow fever vaccination. MiXCR was run by TCRdb on the 5' RACE reads, yielding one entry per CDR3 protein. This sample has about 400,000 distinct CDR3 sequences; around a tenth occur once, and the top ten carry less than 20%. The sample consisted of PBMCs, taken on the day of the first yellow fever vaccination. All receptors come from a man between 18 and 35 years old who received the YFV17D yellow fever vaccine.

This clonotype was observed a handful of times. The chain uses TRBV5-1 and TRBJ2-2; D remains ambiguous. CDR3 length: 15 residues. Germline-derived CDR1 and CDR2 are SGHRS and YFSETQ. V lost 2 bases and J lost 3, with 11 bases in between. The DNA of the CDR3 is TGCGCCAGCAGCTTAGTTTTCCCTCACACCGGGGAGCTGTTTTTT. It is translated as CASSLVFPHTGELFF.

CDR3 sequence: CSARDRENQPQHF. The DNA of the CDR3 is TGCAGTGCTAGGGACAGGGAGAATCAGCCCCAGCATTTT. The chain couples TRBV20-1 to TRBJ1-5; TRBD1 matches at 8 bases. The J segment lost 4 bases and the V segment lost 3 bases, leaving 2 bases of the junction unmatched. The CDR3 runs 13 residues. Looked up from germline, CDR1 is DFQATT and CDR2 is SNEGSKA (reference sequence).

Only a few counts were recorded for this clonotype. V gene TRBV6-6 combines with J gene TRBJ2-7; D is possibly TRBD1 (6 bases). This CDR3 is built from 13 residues. V was pared by 4 bases and J by 9 bases, with 16 bases between. Germline V gene data show CDR1 as MNHNY and CDR2 as SVGAGI (reference sequence). CDR3 sequence reads: CASSLQQGWRQYV. CDR3 bases: TGTGCCAGCAGTTTACAGCAGGGGTGGAGGCAGTACGTC.

The gene calls are TRBV6-1 and TRBJ2-3, with D possibly matching TRBD1 (5 bases). V was shortened by 6 bases and J by 0 bases, with 19 bases between the two germline ends. Looked up from germline, CDR1 is MNHNS and CDR2 is SASEGT. The CDR3 has 17 residues. CDR3 loop: CASSRNTGRTSTDTQYF. CDR3 bases: TGTGCCAGCAGCCGTAATACAGGAAGAACTAGCACAGATACGCAGTATTTT.

This clonotype appeared a few times. The CDR3 DNA follows: TGTGCCAGCAGCGCTAATGGAGGTTACGAGCAGTACGTC. It encodes CASSANGGYEQYV. This sequence joins TRBV6-1 and TRBJ2-7, with D perhaps matching TRBD2 (5 bases). CDR3 length: 13 residues. Germline V gives CDR1 MNHNS, CDR2 SASEGT. V lost 6 bases and J lost 4, with 13 bases in between.